The source of this T cell receptor beta chain is a study of type 1 regulatory T cells. As for the study in general: T-allo10 is a Tr1-enriched, alloantigen-specific CD4 T cell product made in vitro.

TCRdb re-called the reads through MiXCR, storing one row per CDR3 protein. The sample yields 60,000 to 70,000 distinct CDR3 sequences, 63% seen once. As to this clonotype: The antigen remains unidentified.

T-allo10 cells from the graft donor were described as anergic, host-alloantigen-specific, and alloantigen-specific suppressors. The V gene lost 6 bases and the J gene lost 1 base, with 8 bases spanning the gap. Germline V gene data show CDR1 as SGHRS and CDR2 as YFSETQ. The CDR3 totals 12 residues. V usage is TRBV5-1 and J usage is TRBJ2-7, with a weak D call TRBD1 (5 bases). Sequencing was carried out using cultured T cells, either the whole culture or a sorted T cell fraction (not recorded which). Described subset: Tr1-enriched cell product generated in vitro against host alloantigens. The sequence derives from a human donor in good health. In nucleotides, the CDR3 is TGCGCCAGCAAAGGGGAATCCTACGAGCAGTACTTC. Protein: CASKGESYEQYF.